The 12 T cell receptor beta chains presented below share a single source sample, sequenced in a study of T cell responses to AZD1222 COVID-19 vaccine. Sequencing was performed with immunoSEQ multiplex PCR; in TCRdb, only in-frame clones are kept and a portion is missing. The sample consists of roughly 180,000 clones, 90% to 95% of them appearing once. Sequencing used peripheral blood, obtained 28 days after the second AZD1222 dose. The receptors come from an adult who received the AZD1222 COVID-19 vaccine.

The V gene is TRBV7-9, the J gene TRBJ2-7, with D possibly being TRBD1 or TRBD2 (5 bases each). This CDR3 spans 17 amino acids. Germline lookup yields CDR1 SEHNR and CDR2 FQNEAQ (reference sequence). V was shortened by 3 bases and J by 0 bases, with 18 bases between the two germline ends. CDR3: CASSLGRTGTSSYEQYF. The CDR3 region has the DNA TGTGCCAGCAGCTTGGGGCGCACGGGGACGAGCTCCTACGAGCAGTACTTC.

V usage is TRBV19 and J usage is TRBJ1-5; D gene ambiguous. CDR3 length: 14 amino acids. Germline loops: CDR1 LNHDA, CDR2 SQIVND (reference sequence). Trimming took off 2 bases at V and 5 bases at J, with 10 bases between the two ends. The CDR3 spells CASSIPRDDQPQHF. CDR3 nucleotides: TGTGCCAGTAGTATACCCCGTGATGATCAGCCCCAGCATTTT.

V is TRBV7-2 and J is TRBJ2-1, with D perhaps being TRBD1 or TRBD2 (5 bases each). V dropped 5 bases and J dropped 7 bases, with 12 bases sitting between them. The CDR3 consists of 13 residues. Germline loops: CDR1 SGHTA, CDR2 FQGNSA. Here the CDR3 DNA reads TGTGCCAGCAGCAAAGGGACCCCAAATGAGCAGTTCTTC. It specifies CASSKGTPNEQFF.

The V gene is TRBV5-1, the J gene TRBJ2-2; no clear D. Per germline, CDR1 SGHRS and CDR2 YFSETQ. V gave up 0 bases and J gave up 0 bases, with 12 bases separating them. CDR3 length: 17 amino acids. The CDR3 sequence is CASSLVVTVPNTGELFF. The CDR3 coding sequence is TGCGCCAGCAGCTTGGTTGTGACGGTCCCGAACACCGGGGAGCTGTTTTTT.

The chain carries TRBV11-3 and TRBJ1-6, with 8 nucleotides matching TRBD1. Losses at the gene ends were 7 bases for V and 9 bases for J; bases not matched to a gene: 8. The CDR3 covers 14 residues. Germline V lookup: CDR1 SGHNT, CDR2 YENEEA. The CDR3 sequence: CASNHGTGGSPLHF. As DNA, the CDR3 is TGTGCCAGCAACCACGGGACAGGAGGTTCACCCCTCCACTTT.

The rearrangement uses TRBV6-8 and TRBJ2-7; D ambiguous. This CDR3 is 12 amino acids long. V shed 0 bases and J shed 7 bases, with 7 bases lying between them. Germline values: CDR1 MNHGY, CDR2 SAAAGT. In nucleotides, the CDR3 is TGTGCCAGCAGTTACTCGCTCGGGGAGCAGTACTTC. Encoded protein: CASSYSLGEQYF.

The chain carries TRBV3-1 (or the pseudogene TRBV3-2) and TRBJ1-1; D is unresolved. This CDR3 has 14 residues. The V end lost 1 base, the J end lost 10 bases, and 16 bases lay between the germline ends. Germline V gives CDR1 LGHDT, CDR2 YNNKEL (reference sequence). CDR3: CASSQARSGLRAFF. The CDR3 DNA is TGTGCCAGCAGCCAAGCCCGTTCGGGGTTAAGAGCTTTCTTT.

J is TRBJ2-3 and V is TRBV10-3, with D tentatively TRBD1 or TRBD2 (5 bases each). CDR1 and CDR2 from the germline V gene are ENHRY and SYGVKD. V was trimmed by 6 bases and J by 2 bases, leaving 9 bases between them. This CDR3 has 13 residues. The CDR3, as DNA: TGTGCCATCAGCCGGGACCTCACAGATACGCAGTATTTT. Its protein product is CAISRDLTDTQYF.

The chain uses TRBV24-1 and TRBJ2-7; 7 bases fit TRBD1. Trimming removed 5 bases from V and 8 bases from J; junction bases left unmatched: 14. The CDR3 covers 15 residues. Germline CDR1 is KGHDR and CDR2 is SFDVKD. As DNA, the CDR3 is TGTGCCACCAGTGGGTCCGGGACAGAGAATTTCAAGCAGTACTTC. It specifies CATSGSGTENFKQYF.

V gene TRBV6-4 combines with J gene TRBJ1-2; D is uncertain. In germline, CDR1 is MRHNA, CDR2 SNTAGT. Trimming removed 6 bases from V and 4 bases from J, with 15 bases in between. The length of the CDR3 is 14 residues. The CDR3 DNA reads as TGTGCCAGCAGCCCCGGCCTCCTTCCCTATGGCTACACCTTC. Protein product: CASSPGLLPYGYTF.

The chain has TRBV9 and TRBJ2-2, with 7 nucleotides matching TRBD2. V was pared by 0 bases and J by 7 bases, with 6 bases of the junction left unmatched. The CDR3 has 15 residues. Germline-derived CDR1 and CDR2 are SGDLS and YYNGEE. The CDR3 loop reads CASSVDAGVGGELFF. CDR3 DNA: TGTGCCAGCAGCGTAGATGCGGGGGTCGGCGGGGAGCTGTTTTTT.

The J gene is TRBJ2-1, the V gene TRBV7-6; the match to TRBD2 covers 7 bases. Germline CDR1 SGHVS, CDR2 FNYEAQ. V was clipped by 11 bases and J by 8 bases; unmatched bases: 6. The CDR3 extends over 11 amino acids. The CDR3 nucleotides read TGTGCCGGGGGAGGGGCGGATGAGCAGTTCTTC. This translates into CAGGGADEQFF.